These T cell receptor beta chains were read from a single sample in a study of T-cell memory formation after mild COVID-19. TCRdb itself ran the 5' RACE reads through MiXCR, one entry per CDR3 protein. The sample has roughly 300,000 distinct CDR3 sequences; around 15% are singletons. Sequenced: PBMCs or a T cell subset sorted from them (not recorded which). The origin of the receptors is a man aged 18 to 35 who had mild COVID-19 (a few samples of this study predate the infection). Cell type and time point are not known. Both conserved end residues are part of each CDR3. Fields, in order: clone size, J gene, V gene, D gene, CDR3 DNA, CDR3 protein. The D gene is left open where the match is weak. Size tells how often a clone was seen (once, few, many) or the class of an expanded clone, and some rows leave it out.

size: .; J: TRBJ1-5; V: TRBV9; D: .; DNA: TGTGCCAGCAGCGTAGGGGCGATCGGCAATCAGCCCCAGCATTTT; CDR3: CASSVGAIGNQPQHF
size: .; J: TRBJ2-1; V: TRBV7-2; D: .; DNA: TGTGCCAGCAGCTCCCAATTCCGAGAGCAGTTCTTC; CDR3: CASSSQFREQFF
size: few; J: TRBJ1-6; V: TRBV4-1; D: .; DNA: TGCGCCAGCAGCCAAGACCCAGGGCTCTATAATTCACCCCTCCACTTT; CDR3: CASSQDPGLYNSPLHF
size: few; J: TRBJ1-2; V: TRBV6-2/TRBV6-3; D: .; DNA: TGTGCCAGCAGTTACAAAGGACAGATCTATGGCTACACCTTC; CDR3: CASSYKGQIYGYTF
size: few; J: TRBJ2-1; V: TRBV5-1; D: .; DNA: TGCGCCACCCCGAGGGGAGCGGGTCCCTACAATGAGCAGTTCTTC; CDR3: CATPRGAGPYNEQFF
size: .; J: TRBJ2-2; V: TRBV27; D: TRBD2; DNA: TGTGCCAGCAGTTTAGCGGGGGGGCTCGGCGGGGAGCTGTTTTTT; CDR3: CASSLAGGLGGELFF
size: few; J: TRBJ2-1; V: TRBV7-3; D: TRBD1; DNA: TGTGCCAGCAGCTTGACAGGGAAGAGGAATGAGCAGTTCTTC; CDR3: CASSLTGKRNEQFF
size: .; J: TRBJ2-7; V: TRBV20-1; D: TRBD1; DNA: TGCAGTGCCACTGGACAGGGGGCGATCGGCTACGAGCAGTACTTC; CDR3: CSATGQGAIGYEQYF
size: .; J: TRBJ1-1; V: TRBV12-3/TRBV12-4; D: .; DNA: TGTGCCGTCGGGGCCGGCACTGAAGCTTTCTTT; CDR3: CAVGAGTEAFF
size: .; J: TRBJ2-5; V: TRBV28; D: .; DNA: TGTGCCAGCAGTTCGGGAGACACCCAAGAGACCCAGTACTTC; CDR3: CASSSGDTQETQYF
size: .; J: TRBJ2-7; V: TRBV11-2; D: TRBD2; DNA: TGTGCCAGCAGCCCACGACTAGCGGGAGGGAGTGAGCAGTACTTC; CDR3: CASSPRLAGGSEQYF
size: few; J: TRBJ1-4; V: TRBV19; D: TRBD1; DNA: TGTGCCAGTAAACAGGGGATTAGTGAAAAACTGTTTTTT; CDR3: CASKQGISEKLFF
size: .; J: TRBJ2-1; V: TRBV20-1; D: .; DNA: TGCAGTGCTAGAGATTTTGGGAATGAGCAGTTCTTC; CDR3: CSARDFGNEQFF
size: .; J: TRBJ2-2; V: TRBV11-2; D: TRBD2; DNA: TGTGCCAGCAGGGCCCGGAACGGGGGGGAAACCGGGGAGCTGTTTTTT; CDR3: CASRARNGGETGELFF
size: few; J: TRBJ2-7; V: TRBV7-2; D: .; DNA: TGTGCCAGCAGCCCGGGGGTTGAGCAGTACTTC; CDR3: CASSPGVEQYF
size: few; J: TRBJ2-7; V: TRBV11-2; D: .; DNA: TGTGCCAGCAGCTTAGACCCTACCTCCTACGAGCAGTACTTC; CDR3: CASSLDPTSYEQYF
size: few; J: TRBJ1-5; V: TRBV3-1; D: .; DNA: TGTGCCAGCAGCCAAGGCAGGGACCGACAGCCCCAGCATTTT; CDR3: CASSQGRDRQPQHF
size: few; J: TRBJ2-7; V: TRBV2; D: .; DNA: TGTGCCAGCAGTCCCTCGGGGGAGCAGTACTTC; CDR3: CASSPSGEQYF
size: few; J: TRBJ2-5; V: TRBV7-9; D: .; DNA: TGTGCCAGCAGCTTAAAGGGGGGGCAAGAGACCCAGTACTTC; CDR3: CASSLKGGQETQYF
size: many; J: TRBJ2-5; V: TRBV4-3; D: .; DNA: TGCGCCAGCAGCCAAGATATTACAGGGTGGGAGACCCAGTACTTC; CDR3: CASSQDITGWETQYF
size: .; J: TRBJ2-5; V: TRBV29-1; D: TRBD1; DNA: TGCAGCGTTGAAGTCTTGGACAGGGCTGAGGAGACCCAGTACTTC; CDR3: CSVEVLDRAEETQYF
size: few; J: TRBJ1-1; V: TRBV5-1; D: .; DNA: TGCGCCAGCAGCACACAAGACAGCTACACTGAAGCTTTCTTT; CDR3: CASSTQDSYTEAFF
size: many; J: TRBJ2-1; V: TRBV12-3/TRBV12-4; D: TRBD1; DNA: TGTGCCAGCCTTCCGGGGACAGGCCCCTACAATGAGCAGTTCTTC; CDR3: CASLPGTGPYNEQFF
size: .; J: TRBJ2-1; V: TRBV20-1; D: TRBD2; DNA: TGCAGTGCTAGAATTAGCGGGGGGGCTTGGGATGAGCAGTTCTTC; CDR3: CSARISGGAWDEQFF
size: few; J: TRBJ2-3; V: TRBV12-3/TRBV12-4; D: TRBD2; DNA: TGTGCCAGCAGTTGGGCGGGGGGTGCCACAGATACGCAGTATTTT; CDR3: CASSWAGGATDTQYF
size: few; J: TRBJ1-4; V: TRBV2; D: TRBD1; DNA: TGTGCCAGCTCACGGGACAGAGGGTACGGTAATGAAAAACTGTTTTTT; CDR3: CASSRDRGYGNEKLFF
size: few; J: TRBJ1-5; V: TRBV6-5; D: TRBD1; DNA: TGTGCCAGCAGTTTAACAGGGGTTGATCAGCCCCAGCATTTT; CDR3: CASSLTGVDQPQHF
size: .; J: TRBJ2-5; V: TRBV27; D: .; DNA: TGTGCCAGCAGGCCCTCAATGATGGAGACCCAGTACTTC; CDR3: CASRPSMMETQYF
size: few; J: TRBJ1-6; V: TRBV10-3; D: TRBD1; DNA: TGTGCCATCAGGTCGACCGGACAGGGAGTTAATTCACCCCTCCACTTT; CDR3: CAIRSTGQGVNSPLHF
size: .; J: TRBJ1-6; V: TRBV5-1; D: .; DNA: TGCGCCAGCAGCTTGTCCTTTCTTCTAGGCTCAGGGAATTCACCCCTCCACTTT; CDR3: CASSLSFLLGSGNSPLHF
size: few; J: TRBJ1-5; V: TRBV27; D: TRBD1; DNA: TGTGCCAGCAGCCCGGCGGGGACAGGGATTCAGCCCCAGCATTTT; CDR3: CASSPAGTGIQPQHF
size: .; J: TRBJ2-3; V: TRBV10-3; D: TRBD2; DNA: TGTGCCATCAGTGAGGGTAGCGGGGTTCCAGATACGCAGTATTTT; CDR3: CAISEGSGVPDTQYF
size: .; J: TRBJ1-2; V: TRBV9; D: .; DNA: TGTGCCAGCAGCAGCCGGGGGGGCCTCTATGGCTACACCTTC; CDR3: CASSSRGGLYGYTF
size: .; J: TRBJ1-3; V: TRBV3-1; D: .; DNA: TGTGCCAGCAGCCAGAGCTCTGGAAACACCATATATTTT; CDR3: CASSQSSGNTIYF
size: .; J: TRBJ2-5; V: TRBV7-6; D: TRBD1; DNA: TGTGCCAGCAGCTTATCCGGGACAGGGGGCGCGGAGACCCAGTACTTC; CDR3: CASSLSGTGGAETQYF
size: few; J: TRBJ2-7; V: TRBV5-1; D: TRBD2; DNA: TGCGCCAGCAGCCCGTCGGCGTTAGCGGGGACCTTCTACGAGCAGTACTTC; CDR3: CASSPSALAGTFYEQYF
size: .; J: TRBJ2-6; V: TRBV6-2/TRBV6-3; D: .; DNA: TGTGCCAGCAGTTACTCGGGATCGGACACTGGGGCCAACGTCCTGACTTTC; CDR3: CASSYSGSDTGANVLTF
size: .; J: TRBJ2-7; V: TRBV6-2/TRBV6-3; D: TRBD1; DNA: TGTGCCAGCAACCCTTTCCGGGACAGCTCCTACGAGCAGTACTTC; CDR3: CASNPFRDSSYEQYF
size: few; J: TRBJ2-2; V: TRBV15; D: TRBD2; DNA: TGTGCCACCAGCAGACCCGTCGGGGGGGGCTACACCGGGGAGCTGTTTTTT; CDR3: CATSRPVGGGYTGELFF
size: many; J: TRBJ2-3; V: TRBV27; D: .; DNA: TGTGCCAGTAGAGGCACAGATACGCAGTATTTT; CDR3: CASRGTDTQYF
size: .; J: TRBJ2-3; V: TRBV29-1; D: .; DNA: TGCAGCGTTGACCCCTCGGCAGGGGGGAGGGATACGCAGTATTTT; CDR3: CSVDPSAGGRDTQYF
size: .; J: TRBJ1-3; V: TRBV6-5; D: .; DNA: TGTGCCAGCGCCCCCCTCCCAGGGTCCTCTGGAAACACCATATATTTT; CDR3: CASAPLPGSSGNTIYF
size: few; J: TRBJ2-3; V: TRBV5-1; D: .; DNA: TGCGCCAGCAGCTACCAGGGAGATACGCAGTATTTT; CDR3: CASSYQGDTQYF
size: .; J: TRBJ1-2; V: TRBV7-2; D: .; DNA: TGTGCCAGCAGCTTAGTGGCGGGCGGCTACACCTTC; CDR3: CASSLVAGGYTF
size: many; J: TRBJ2-2; V: TRBV7-2; D: .; DNA: TGTGCCAGCAGCTTATTCTTCCCAGGGTACACCGGGGAGCTGTTTTTT; CDR3: CASSLFFPGYTGELFF
size: .; J: TRBJ2-1; V: TRBV6-1; D: .; DNA: TGTGCCAGCTCGGGCAGAAAAGTCTATGAGCAGTTCTTC; CDR3: CASSGRKVYEQFF
size: .; J: TRBJ2-3; V: TRBV11-1; D: .; DNA: TGTGCCAGCAGCCAGGGGGAGGCAGATACGCAGTATTTT; CDR3: CASSQGEADTQYF
size: few; J: TRBJ2-7; V: TRBV19; D: .; DNA: TGTGCCAGTAGTCAAGGAACCTACGAGCAGTACTTC; CDR3: CASSQGTYEQYF